The clone carrying this T cell receptor beta chain was seen a single time. This record comes from a study of blood T cell repertoires in COVID-19. At the level of the study: The United States, Italy and Spain were the sources of the acute and convalescent COVID-19 samples. T cells, B-cell-depleted T cells, or PBMCs provided the cDNA or gDNA that served as material.

In the original workflow: Estimation of nucleated cell counts was performed using reference gene primer amplification. Sequencing used immunoSEQ multiplex PCR; TCRdb keeps in-frame clones, though not all of them. That table is the source of V, J and clone size, and D and trimming were worked out from the DNA. There are around 120,000 clones in the sample; 90% occur only once, and about 3.5% lies in the top ten. The trim removed 3 bases at V and 7 bases at J, leaving 8 bases unmatched. CDR3 length: 14 residues. The germline V gene encodes CDR1 LGHDT and CDR2 YNNKEL (reference sequence). Sequencing used peripheral blood. This TCR was sampled from a man aged 45-65 years with active COVID-19. The J gene is TRBJ2-5, the V gene TRBV3-1 (or the pseudogene TRBV3-2); 7 nucleotides line up with TRBD1. CDR3 loop: CASSQGTVSGTQYF. DNA for the CDR3: TGTGCCAGCAGCCAGGGGACAGTTTCGGGGACCCAGTACTTC.